Following are 11 T cell receptor beta chains from one sample sequenced in a study of T-cell reconstitution after alpha-beta-depleted transplantation in children. Findings and limits, study-wide: Newly produced T cells mostly provided counts and TCRbeta diversity after one year, as hyperexpanded clones declined.

Molecular barcoding with unique molecular identifiers was used for the TCRbeta library. TCRdb redid the calling of the PCR reads with MiXCR, one entry per CDR3 protein. The sample consists of 250,000 to 300,000 distinct CDR3 sequences, over 7.5% of them appearing once. Antigen specificity for these receptors is unknown. The material sequenced was peripheral blood, taken 360 days after TCRalphabeta/CD19-depleted stem cell transplant. The receptors shown here come from a female patient between 2 and 15 years old who had a stem cell transplant for Fanconi anemia, so the T cells may come from the graft donor.

This clonotype was counted at least ten times. This chain uses TRBV6-5 with TRBJ2-3, with TRBD2 identical over 11 bases. There are 14 residues in the CDR3. V lost 2 bases to trimming and J lost 7 bases; unmatched junction nucleotides: 2. Germline values: CDR1 MNHEY, CDR2 SVGAGI. The chain's CDR3 is CASSYGTSGYTQYF. The CDR3 nucleotides are TGTGCCAGCAGTTACGGGACTAGCGGTTATACGCAGTATTTT.

This clonotype was counted at least ten times. CDR3 nucleotide sequence: TGTGCCAGCAGCTTCAGGGCGGCTAGCGGGATCTACGAGCAGTACTTC. It specifies CASSFRAASGIYEQYF. This rearrangement joins TRBV7-8 to TRBJ2-7, with 9 bases that match TRBD2. CDR3 length: 16 residues. Looked up from germline, CDR1 is SGHVS and CDR2 is FQNEAQ. V trimming: 3 bases; J trimming: 3 bases; junction bases outside the gene matches: 9.

This clonotype has a count of ten or more. The chain is built from TRBV5-1 and TRBJ2-3; D is perhaps TRBD2 (6 bases). CDR1 and CDR2 from the germline V gene are SGHRS and YFSETQ. The V and J ends lost 4 bases and 3 bases respectively, with 18 bases between them. The CDR3 totals 16 residues. Here the CDR3 DNA reads TGCGCCAGCAGCAGATCGGCCTCCGGGGGAACAGATACGCAGTATTTT. Translating it yields CASSRSASGGTDTQYF.

On this clonotype itself: A much larger clone lies a single base off, so this may be a read error. This chain links TRBV7-2 with TRBJ1-5; no clear D. The CDR3 contains 14 residues. Germline values: CDR1 SGHTA, CDR2 FQGNSA. The CDR3 is CSSSLVESNQPQHF. Written as DNA, the CDR3 is TGTTCCAGCAGCTTAGTGGAGAGCAATCAGCCCCAGCATTTT.

This clonotype was found a few times. The CDR3 DNA reads as TGTGCCAGCAGCCAAGATTGGGCCTATGGCTACACCTTC. Its protein product is CASSQDWAYGYTF. This chain connects TRBV3-1 to TRBJ1-2; D uncertain. Per germline, CDR1 LGHDT and CDR2 YNNKEL (reference sequence). The V and J ends lost 0 bases and 4 bases respectively, with 6 bases between them. This CDR3 contains 13 residues.

The chain uses TRBV18 and TRBJ1-2, with D possibly TRBD1 on 6 matching bases. CDR1 KGHSH and CDR2 LQKENI come from the germline V gene. This CDR3 comprises 14 residues. The V end was cut by 0 bases, the J end by 4 bases, with 9 bases between. For the CDR3, the DNA is TGTGCCAGCTCACCACCGGGGGCTTTCTATGGCTACACCTTC. The encoded protein is CASSPPGAFYGYTF.

This clonotype was detected ten times or more. The chain combines TRBV12-3 or TRBV12-4 with TRBJ2-1, with D possibly matching TRBD1 (6 bases). Trimming stripped 3 bases from V and 6 bases from J, with 9 bases between. The CDR3 length is 13 residues. The CDR3: CASSFQGSNEQFF. The CDR3 DNA reads TGTGCCAGCAGTTTTCAGGGGAGCAATGAGCAGTTCTTC.

This clonotype was seen only a few times. The chain carries TRBV5-5 and TRBJ1-4; D gene unclear. The CDR3 contains 14 residues. Trimming pared 2 bases from V and 3 bases from J, leaving 8 bases between. CDR1 is SGHKS and CDR2 is YYEKEE in the germline V gene (reference sequence). DNA for the CDR3: TGTGCCAGCAGCTTTAGCCGGGCTAATGAAAAACTGTTTTTT. This codes for CASSFSRANEKLFF.

This clonotype was seen more than once but under ten times. V gene TRBV20-1 combines with J gene TRBJ1-5; no clear D. Trimming pared 0 bases from V and 8 bases from J, leaving 8 bases between. This CDR3 contains 12 residues. Per germline, CDR1 DFQATT and CDR2 SNEGSKA (reference sequence). The CDR3 DNA follows: TGCAGTGCTAGAGATGAGGGAAAGCCCCAGCATTTT. Protein product: CSARDEGKPQHF.

This clonotype was picked up a small number of times. The CDR3 loop is CASSQDKDYRRAGYTF. The CDR3 nucleotides are TGCGCCAGCAGCCAAGATAAGGATTACCGAAGAGCAGGCTACACCTTC. The rearrangement uses TRBV4-3 and TRBJ1-2; no clear D. CDR3 length: 16 amino acids. With 0 bases removed from V and 8 bases from J, the gap between germline ends came to 19 bases. Germline V gives CDR1 LGHNA, CDR2 YSLEER.

The sample holds many counts of this clonotype. The rearrangement links TRBV10-3 to TRBJ2-2, with D perhaps assigned TRBD1 or TRBD2 (7 bases each). CDR3 size: 15 residues. Germline V CDR1 and CDR2: ENHRY, SYGVKD. The ends were cut back, 5 bases at V and 5 bases at J, with 15 bases in the middle. CDR3 in DNA: TGTGCCATCAGTCAGACAGGGAGGGATACCGGGGAGCTGTTTTTT. Amino acids: CAISQTGRDTGELFF.